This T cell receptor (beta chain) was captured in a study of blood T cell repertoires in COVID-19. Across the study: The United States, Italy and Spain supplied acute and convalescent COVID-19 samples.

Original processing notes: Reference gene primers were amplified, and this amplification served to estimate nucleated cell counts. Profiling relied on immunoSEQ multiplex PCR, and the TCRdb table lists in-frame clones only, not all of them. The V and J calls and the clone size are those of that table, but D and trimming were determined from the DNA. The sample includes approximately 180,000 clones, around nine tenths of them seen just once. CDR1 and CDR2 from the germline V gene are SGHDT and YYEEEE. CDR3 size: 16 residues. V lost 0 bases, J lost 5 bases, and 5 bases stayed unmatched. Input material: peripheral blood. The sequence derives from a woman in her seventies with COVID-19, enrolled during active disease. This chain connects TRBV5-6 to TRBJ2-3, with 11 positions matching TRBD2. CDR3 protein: CASSLELAGVLDTQYF. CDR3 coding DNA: TGTGCCAGCAGCTTGGAACTAGCGGGAGTTTTAGATACGCAGTATTTT.